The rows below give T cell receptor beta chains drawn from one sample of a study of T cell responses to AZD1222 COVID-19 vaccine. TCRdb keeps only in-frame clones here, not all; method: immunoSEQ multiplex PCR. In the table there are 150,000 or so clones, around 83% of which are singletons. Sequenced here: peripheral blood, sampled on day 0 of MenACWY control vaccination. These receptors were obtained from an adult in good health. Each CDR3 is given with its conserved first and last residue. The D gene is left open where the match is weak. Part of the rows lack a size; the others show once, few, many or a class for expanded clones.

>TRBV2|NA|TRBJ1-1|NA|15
CASSDLGQRNTEAFF
TGTGCCAGCAGTGACTTGGGGCAAAGAAACACTGAAGCTTTCTTT
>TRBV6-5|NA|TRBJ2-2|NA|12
CASSMNTGELFF
TGTGCCAGCAGTATGAACACCGGGGAGCTGTTTTTT
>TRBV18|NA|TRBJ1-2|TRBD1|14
CASSSRTGKDGYTF
TGTGCCAGCTCATCACGGACAGGAAAAGATGGCTACACCTTC
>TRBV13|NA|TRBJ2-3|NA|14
CASSTPLPGDTQYF
TGTGCCAGCAGCACCCCCCTTCCCGGGGATACGCAGTATTTT
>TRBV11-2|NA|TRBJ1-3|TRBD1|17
CASSLAPTGQEGDTIYF
TGTGCCAGCAGCTTAGCCCCTACGGGACAGGAGGGGGACACCATATATTTT
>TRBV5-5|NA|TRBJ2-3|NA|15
CASSSVVGSPDTQYF
TGTGCCAGCAGCTCGGTGGTGGGGTCCCCAGATACGCAGTATTTT
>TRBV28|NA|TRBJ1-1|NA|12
CASQTGDTEAFF
TGTGCCAGCCAGACGGGAGACACTGAAGCTTTCTTT
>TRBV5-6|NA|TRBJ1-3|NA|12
CASSLVGGTIYF
TGTGCCAGCAGCTTGGTAGGGGGCACCATATATTTT
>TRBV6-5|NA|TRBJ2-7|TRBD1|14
CASSNPTGSYEQYF
TGTGCCAGCAGTAACCCGACAGGGAGCTACGAGCAGTACTTC
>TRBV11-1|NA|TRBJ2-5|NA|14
CASSARLVKETQYF
TGTGCCAGCAGCGCACGACTAGTCAAAGAGACCCAGTACTTC
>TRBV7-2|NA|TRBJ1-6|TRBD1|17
CASSSGTGRGLNSPLHF
TGTGCCAGCAGCTCAGGGACAGGGAGGGGCCTTAATTCACCCCTCCACTTT
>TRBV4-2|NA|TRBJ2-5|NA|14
CASSQDRSRETQYF
TGTGCCAGCAGCCAAGATCGTAGCCGAGAGACCCAGTACTTC
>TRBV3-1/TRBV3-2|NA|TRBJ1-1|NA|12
CASSFMGTEAFF
TGTGCCAGCAGCTTTATGGGCACTGAAGCTTTCTTT
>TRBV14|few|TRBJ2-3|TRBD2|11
CASSSGGPQYF
TGTGCCAGCAGCTCGGGGGGGCCCCAGTATTTT
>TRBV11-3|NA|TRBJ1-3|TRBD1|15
CASSSGQGPGNTIYF
TGTGCCAGCAGCTCGGGACAGGGACCTGGAAACACCATATATTTT
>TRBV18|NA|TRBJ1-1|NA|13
CASSPSENTEAFF
TGTGCCAGCTCACCATCAGAGAACACTGAAGCTTTCTTT
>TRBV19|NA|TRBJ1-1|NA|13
CASSNRQVIGAFF
TGTGCCAGTAGTAACCGGCAAGTCATTGGGGCTTTCTTT
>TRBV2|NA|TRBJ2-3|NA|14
CASSGNRGANTQYF
TGTGCCAGCAGTGGAAACCGGGGGGCAAATACGCAGTATTTT
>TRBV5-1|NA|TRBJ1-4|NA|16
CASSSGTREVGEKLFF
TGCGCCAGCAGCTCTGGAACCAGGGAAGTTGGTGAAAAACTGTTTTTT
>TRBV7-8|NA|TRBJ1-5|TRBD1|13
CASSRDRDQPQHF
TGTGCCAGCAGCAGGGACAGAGATCAGCCCCAGCATTTT
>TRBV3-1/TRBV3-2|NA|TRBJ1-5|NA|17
CASSQERGSPVDQPQHF
TGTGCCAGCAGCCAAGAGCGCGGCTCCCCTGTGGATCAGCCCCAGCATTTT
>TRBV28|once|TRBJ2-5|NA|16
CASSFPGRLVGVTQYF
TGTGCCAGCAGTTTCCCGGGTAGGCTAGTCGGTGTGACCCAGTACTTC
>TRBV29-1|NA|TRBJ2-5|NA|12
CSVPRQQETQYF
TGCAGCGTGCCCAGACAGCAAGAGACCCAGTACTTC
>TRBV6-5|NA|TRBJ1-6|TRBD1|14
CASSYEGQNSPLHF
TGTGCCAGCAGTTACGAGGGACAGAATTCACCCCTCCACTTT
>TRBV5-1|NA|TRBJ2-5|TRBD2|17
CASSPGTSGGYQETQYF
TGCGCCAGCAGCCCCGGGACTAGCGGGGGGTACCAAGAGACCCAGTACTTC
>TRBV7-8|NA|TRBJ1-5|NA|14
CASSYFSGNQPQHF
TGTGCCAGCAGTTACTTCTCAGGGAATCAGCCCCAGCATTTT
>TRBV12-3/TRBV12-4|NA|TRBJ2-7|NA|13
CASSFGQGLGQYF
TGTGCCAGCAGTTTTGGTCAGGGGCTCGGGCAGTACTTC
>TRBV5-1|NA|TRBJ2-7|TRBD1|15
CASSLGTAPSYEQYF
TGCGCCAGCAGCCTAGGGACAGCTCCCTCCTACGAGCAGTACTTC
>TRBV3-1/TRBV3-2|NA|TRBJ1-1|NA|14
CASSQAKGHTEAFF
TGTGCCAGCAGCCAAGCTAAAGGACACACTGAAGCTTTCTTT
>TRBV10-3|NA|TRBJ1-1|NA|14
CAITRLGGDTEAFF
TGTGCCATCACCCGCTTGGGAGGGGACACTGAAGCTTTCTTT
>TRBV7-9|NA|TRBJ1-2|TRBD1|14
CASSLGQGLNGYTF
TGTGCCAGCAGCTTAGGACAGGGTTTAAATGGCTACACCTTC
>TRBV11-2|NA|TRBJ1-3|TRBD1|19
CASSSYRDRGRPAGNTIYF
TGTGCCAGCAGCTCATACCGGGACAGGGGGCGACCAGCTGGAAACACCATATATTTT
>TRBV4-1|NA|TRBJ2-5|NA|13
CASSRQSQETQYF
TGCGCCAGCAGCCGACAGAGCCAAGAGACCCAGTACTTC
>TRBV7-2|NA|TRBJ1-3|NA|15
CASSLDVGAGNTIYF
TGTGCCAGCAGCTTAGATGTGGGGGCTGGAAACACCATATATTTT
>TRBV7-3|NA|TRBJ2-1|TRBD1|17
CASSPNRGQGTYNEQFF
TGTGCCAGCAGCCCGAATAGGGGACAGGGGACGTACAATGAGCAGTTCTTC
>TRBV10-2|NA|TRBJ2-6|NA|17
CASSEGGGVSGANVLTF
TGCGCCAGCAGTGAAGGGGGGGGCGTCTCTGGGGCCAACGTCCTGACTTTC
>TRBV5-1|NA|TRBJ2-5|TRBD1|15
CASSSGTGYRETQYF
TGCGCCAGCAGCAGTGGGACAGGGTATCGGGAGACCCAGTACTTC
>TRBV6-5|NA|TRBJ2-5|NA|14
CASSYTVPTETQYF
TGTGCCAGCAGTTACACTGTCCCCACAGAGACCCAGTACTTC
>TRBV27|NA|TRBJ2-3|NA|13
CASSSSEGLTQYF
TGTGCCAGCAGTTCGTCCGAGGGGCTTACGCAGTATTTT
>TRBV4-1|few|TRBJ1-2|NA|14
CASSQNHRNYGYTF
TGCGCCAGCAGCCAAAATCACAGAAACTATGGCTACACCTTC
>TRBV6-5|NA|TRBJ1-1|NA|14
CASRRGTRYTEAFF
TGTGCCAGCAGGCGCGGGACAAGATACACTGAAGCTTTCTTT
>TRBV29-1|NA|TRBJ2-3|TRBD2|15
CSADGLAGTTDTQYF
TGCAGCGCGGATGGACTAGCGGGGACTACAGATACGCAGTATTTT
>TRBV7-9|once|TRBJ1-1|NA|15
CASSLAFLEGVEAFF
TGTGCCAGCAGCTTGGCTTTTTTGGAGGGGGTTGAAGCTTTCTTT
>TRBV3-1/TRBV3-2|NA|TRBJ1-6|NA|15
CASSHSAYLNSPLHF
TGTGCCAGCAGCCATTCGGCGTACCTTAATTCACCCCTCCACTTT
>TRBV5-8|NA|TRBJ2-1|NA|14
CASSSDRKYNEQFF
TGTGCCAGCAGCTCAGACAGGAAATACAATGAGCAGTTCTTC
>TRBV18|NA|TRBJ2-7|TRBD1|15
CASSRQGQGAGEQYF
TGTGCCAGCTCACGACAGGGACAGGGGGCAGGGGAGCAGTACTTC
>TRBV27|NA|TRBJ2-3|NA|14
CASSLSISTDTQYF
TGTGCCAGCAGTTTATCAATATCCACAGATACGCAGTATTTT
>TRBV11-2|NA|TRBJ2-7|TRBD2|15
CASSLGGAKTYEQYF
TGTGCCAGCAGCTTGGGAGGGGCGAAGACCTACGAGCAGTACTTC
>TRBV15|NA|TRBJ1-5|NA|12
CATSRGEQPQHF
TGTGCCACCAGCAGAGGGGAGCAGCCCCAGCATTTT
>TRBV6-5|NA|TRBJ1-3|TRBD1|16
CASSYGQGHSGNTIYF
TGTGCCAGCAGTTACGGACAGGGCCATTCTGGAAACACCATATATTTT
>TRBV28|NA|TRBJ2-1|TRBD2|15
CASSLPSGGRNEQFF
TGTGCCAGCAGTTTACCTAGCGGGGGTAGAAATGAGCAGTTCTTC
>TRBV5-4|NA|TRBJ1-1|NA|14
CASSMDRLNTEAFF
TGTGCCAGCAGCATGGACAGATTGAACACTGAAGCTTTCTTT